This entry features one T cell receptor (beta chain) sequence. Its antigen remains unknown. This record belongs to a study of OX40 agonist ivuxolimab in advanced cancers. Study-level findings and limits: Some patients who did not respond also had low normalized T-cell clonal expansion.

The CDR3 totals 15 residues. The germline V gene has CDR1 SGHTA and CDR2 FQGNSA. Trimming took off 5 bases at V and 1 base at J, with 14 bases between the two ends. Data came from immunoSEQ multiplex PCR; TCRdb stores just in-frame clones and leaves some out. The sample carries 55,000 to 70,000 clones, about 80% recorded once. This TCR was sampled from an adult with an advanced solid tumor such as melanoma, head and neck, liver or kidney cancer. This chain joins TRBV7-2 and TRBJ1-2; TRBD1 might be the D (5 bases). This specimen was CD4+ or CD8+ T cells sorted from blood, taken in a trial of the OX40 agonist ivuxolimab. This CDR3 is CASSLRDGVNYGYTF. The DNA of the CDR3 is TGTGCCAGCAGCCTCAGGGACGGAGTTAACTATGGCTACACCTTC.